This T cell receptor beta chain was sequenced during a study of tissue T cells after allogeneic stem cell transplantation. Germline V gene data show CDR1 as KGHPV and CDR2 as FQNQEV (reference sequence). V lost 3 bases to trimming and J lost 2 bases; unmatched junction nucleotides: 4. The CDR3 covers 16 residues. Time point reported: mouse harvest day 7 after allogeneic transplant. The graft held 10^6 splenic CD5+ T cells and 10^7 T-cell-depleted bone marrow cells. Tissues came from B6→BALB/c major-mismatch GVHD mice at day 7 or 14. Repertoires were generated with immunoSEQ multiplex PCR, while TCRdb's copy carries only in-frame clones and drops some. The table lists almost 8,500 clones, approximately 46% of them singletons. This clone appeared once. Its antigen is not identified. Each gene name is a mouse one. The read ends 1 residue before the CDR3 terminus; that terminus is restored from the germline J gene.

The study, taken as a whole, reports: Shared clones across patients were few; motif clustering revealed tissue-specific shared signatures. Tissue-detected TCR repertoire was only partly captured by blood and spleen T cells. The patient cohort was small and clinically heterogeneous, with limited sampling depth.

The chain recombines TRBV26 with TRBJ2-3; 11 bases match TRBD1. The TCR originated in a female BALB/c mouse given C57BL/6 T cells with graft-versus-host disease after an allogeneic hematopoietic cell transplant. The sample consisted of skin. The DNA read from the CDR3 is TGTGCCAGCAGTCTTGGACAGGGGGCAGTTGCAGAAACGCTGTAT. Protein: CASSLGQGAVAETLY. The entire CDR3 reads CASSLGQGAVAETLYF.